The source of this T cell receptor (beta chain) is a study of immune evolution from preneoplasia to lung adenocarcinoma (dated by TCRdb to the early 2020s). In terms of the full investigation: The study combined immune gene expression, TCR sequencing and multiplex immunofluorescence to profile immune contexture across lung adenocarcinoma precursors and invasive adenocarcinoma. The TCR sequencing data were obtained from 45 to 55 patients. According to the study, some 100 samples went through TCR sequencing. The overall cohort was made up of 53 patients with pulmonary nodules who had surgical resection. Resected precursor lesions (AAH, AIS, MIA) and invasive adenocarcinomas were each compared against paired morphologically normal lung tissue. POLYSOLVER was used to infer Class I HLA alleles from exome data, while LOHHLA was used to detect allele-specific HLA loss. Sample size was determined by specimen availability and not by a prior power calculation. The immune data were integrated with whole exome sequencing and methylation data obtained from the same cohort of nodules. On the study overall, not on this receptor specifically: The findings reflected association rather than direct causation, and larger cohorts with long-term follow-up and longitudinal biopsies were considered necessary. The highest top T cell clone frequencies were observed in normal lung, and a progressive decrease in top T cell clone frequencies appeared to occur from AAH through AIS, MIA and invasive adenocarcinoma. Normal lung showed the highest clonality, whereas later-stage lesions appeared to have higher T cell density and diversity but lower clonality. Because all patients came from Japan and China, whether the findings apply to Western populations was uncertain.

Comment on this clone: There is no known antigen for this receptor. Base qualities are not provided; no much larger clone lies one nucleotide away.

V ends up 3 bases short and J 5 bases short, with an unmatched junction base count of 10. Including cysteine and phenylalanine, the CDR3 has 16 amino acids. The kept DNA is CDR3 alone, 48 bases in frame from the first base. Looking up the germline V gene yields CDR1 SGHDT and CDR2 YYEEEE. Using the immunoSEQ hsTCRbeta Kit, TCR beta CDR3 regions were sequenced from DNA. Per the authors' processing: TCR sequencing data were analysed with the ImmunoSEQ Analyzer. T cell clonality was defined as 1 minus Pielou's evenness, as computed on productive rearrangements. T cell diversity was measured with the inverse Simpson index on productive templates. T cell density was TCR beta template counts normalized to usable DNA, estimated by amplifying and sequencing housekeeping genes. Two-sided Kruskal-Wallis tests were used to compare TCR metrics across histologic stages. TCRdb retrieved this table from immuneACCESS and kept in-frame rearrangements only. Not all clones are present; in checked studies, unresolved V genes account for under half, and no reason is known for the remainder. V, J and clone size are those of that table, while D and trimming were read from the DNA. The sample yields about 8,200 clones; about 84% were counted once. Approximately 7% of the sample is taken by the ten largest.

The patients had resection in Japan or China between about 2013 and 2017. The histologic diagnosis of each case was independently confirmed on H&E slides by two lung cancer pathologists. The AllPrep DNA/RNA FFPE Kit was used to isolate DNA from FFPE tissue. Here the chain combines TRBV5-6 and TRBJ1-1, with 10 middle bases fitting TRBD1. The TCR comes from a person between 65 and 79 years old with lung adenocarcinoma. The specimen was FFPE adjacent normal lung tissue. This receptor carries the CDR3 CASSWLPGQGKTEAFF. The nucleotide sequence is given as TGTGCCAGCAGCTGGCTGCCGGGACAGGGGAAGACTGAAGCTTTCTTT.